The entry below gives a single T cell receptor (beta chain) sequence along with its context. The PCR used 60 Vbeta and 13 Jbeta primers. Under the authors' procedure: An analysis that came later counted 60 million to 80 million unique TCR beta chains, around 10 million shared. Libraries were prepared by immunoSEQ multiplex PCR; TCRdb keeps only in-frame clonotypes and omits some of them. The D gene and trimming were derived from the DNA, and the V and J assignments and clone size from that table. This table has around 100,000 clones, roughly a tenth appearing once. This entry comes from a study of cytomegalovirus exposure and HLA in healthy donors. This clonotype was obtained from a man between 40 and 49 years old in good health and CMV-seropositive. The sequenced sample was PBMCs.

CDR3 nucleotides: TGTGCCAGCAGTTTAATGACAGGGGCTGGGCAGCCCCAGCATTTT. Encoded protein: CASSLMTGAGQPQHF. This sequence joins TRBV28 and TRBJ1-5; 8 bases fit TRBD1. Germline V CDR1 and CDR2: MDHEN, SYDVKM. The CDR3 has 15 amino acids. V lost 2 bases and J lost 7; bases outside the gene matches: 7.